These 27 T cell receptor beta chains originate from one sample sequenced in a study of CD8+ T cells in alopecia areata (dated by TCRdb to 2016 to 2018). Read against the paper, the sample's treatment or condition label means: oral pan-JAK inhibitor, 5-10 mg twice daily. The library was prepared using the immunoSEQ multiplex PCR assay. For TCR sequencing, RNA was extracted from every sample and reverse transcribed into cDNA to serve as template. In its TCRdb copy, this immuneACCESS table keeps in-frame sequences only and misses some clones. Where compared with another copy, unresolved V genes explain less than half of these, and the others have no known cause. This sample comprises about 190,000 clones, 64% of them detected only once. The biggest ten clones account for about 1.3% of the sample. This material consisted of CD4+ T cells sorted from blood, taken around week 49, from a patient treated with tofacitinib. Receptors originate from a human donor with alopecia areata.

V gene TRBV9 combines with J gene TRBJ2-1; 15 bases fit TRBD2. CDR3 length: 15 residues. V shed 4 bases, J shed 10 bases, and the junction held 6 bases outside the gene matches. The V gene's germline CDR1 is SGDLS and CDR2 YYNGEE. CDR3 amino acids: CASSPRTSGGGEQFF. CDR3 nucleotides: TGTGCCAGCAGCCCACGGACTAGCGGGGGGGGAGAGCAGTTCTTC. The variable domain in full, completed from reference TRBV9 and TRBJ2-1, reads DSGVTQTPKHLITATGQRVTLRCSPRSGDLSVYWYQQSLDQGLQFLIQYYNGEERAKGNILERFSAQQFPDLHSELNLSSLELGDSALYFCASSPRTSGGGEQFFGPGTRLTVL.

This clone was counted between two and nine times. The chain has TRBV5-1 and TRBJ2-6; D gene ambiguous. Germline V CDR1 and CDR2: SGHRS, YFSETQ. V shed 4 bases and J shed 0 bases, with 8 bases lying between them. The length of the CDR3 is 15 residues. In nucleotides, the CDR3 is TGCGCCAGCAGCCGCAAATCCTCTGGGGCCAACGTCCTGACTTTC. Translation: CASSRKSSGANVLTF. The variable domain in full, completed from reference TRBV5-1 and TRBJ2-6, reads KAGVTQTPRYLIKTRGQQVTLSCSPISGHRSVSWYQQTPGQGLQFLFEYFSETQRNKGNFPGRFSGRQFSNSRSEMNVSTLELGDSALYLCASSRKSSGANVLTFGAGSRLTVL.

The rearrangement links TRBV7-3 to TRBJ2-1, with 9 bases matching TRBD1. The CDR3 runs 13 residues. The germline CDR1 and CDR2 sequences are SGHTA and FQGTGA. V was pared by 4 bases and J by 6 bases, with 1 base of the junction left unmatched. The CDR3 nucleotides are TGTGCCAGCAGCTCGACAGGGGGCAATGAGCAGTTCTTC. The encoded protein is CASSSTGGNEQFF.

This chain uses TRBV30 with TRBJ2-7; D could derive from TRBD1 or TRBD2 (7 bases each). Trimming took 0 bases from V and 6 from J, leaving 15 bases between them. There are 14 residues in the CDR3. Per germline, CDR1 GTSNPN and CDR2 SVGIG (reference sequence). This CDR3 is CAWSVLQGEGEQYF. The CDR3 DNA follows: TGTGCCTGGAGTGTACTCCAGGGGGAGGGCGAGCAGTACTTC.

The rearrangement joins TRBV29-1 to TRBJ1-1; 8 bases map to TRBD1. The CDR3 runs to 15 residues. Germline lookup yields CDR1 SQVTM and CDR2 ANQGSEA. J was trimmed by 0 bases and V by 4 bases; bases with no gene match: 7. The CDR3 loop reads CSVVHPQGVNTEAFF. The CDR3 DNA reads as TGCAGCGTTGTTCACCCACAGGGGGTGAACACTGAAGCTTTCTTT.

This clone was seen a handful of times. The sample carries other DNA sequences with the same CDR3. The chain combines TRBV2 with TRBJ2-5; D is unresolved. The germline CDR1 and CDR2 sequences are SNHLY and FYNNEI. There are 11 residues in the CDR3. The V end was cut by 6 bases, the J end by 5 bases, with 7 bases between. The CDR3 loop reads CASRLRETQYF. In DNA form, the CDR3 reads TGTGCCAGCAGATTGAGGGAGACCCAGTACTTC.

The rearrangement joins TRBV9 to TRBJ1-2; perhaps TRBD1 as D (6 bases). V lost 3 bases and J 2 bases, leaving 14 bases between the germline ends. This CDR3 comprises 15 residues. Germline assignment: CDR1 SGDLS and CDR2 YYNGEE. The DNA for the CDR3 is TGTGCCAGCAGCGCCAGTCCTGGGACAAACTATGGCTACACCTTC. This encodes CASSASPGTNYGYTF.

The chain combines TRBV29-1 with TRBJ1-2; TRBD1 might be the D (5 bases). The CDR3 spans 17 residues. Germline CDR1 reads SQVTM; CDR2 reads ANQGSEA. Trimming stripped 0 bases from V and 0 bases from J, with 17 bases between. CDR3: CSVEENLRGRANYGYTF. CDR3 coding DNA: TGCAGCGTTGAAGAAAACTTGAGGGGTCGGGCTAACTATGGCTACACCTTC.

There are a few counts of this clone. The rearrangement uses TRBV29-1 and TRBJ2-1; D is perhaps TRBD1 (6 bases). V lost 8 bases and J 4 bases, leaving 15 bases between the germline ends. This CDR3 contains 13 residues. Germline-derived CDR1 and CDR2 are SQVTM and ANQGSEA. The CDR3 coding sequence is TGCAGCATACAGGGTGACCTTTACAATGAGCAGTTCTTC. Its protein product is CSIQGDLYNEQFF.

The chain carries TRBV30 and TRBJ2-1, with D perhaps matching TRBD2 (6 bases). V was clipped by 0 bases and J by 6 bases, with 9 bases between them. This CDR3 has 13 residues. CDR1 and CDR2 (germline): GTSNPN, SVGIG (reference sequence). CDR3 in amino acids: CAWSVLAPNEQFF. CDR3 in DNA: TGTGCCTGGAGTGTACTAGCTCCCAATGAGCAGTTCTTC. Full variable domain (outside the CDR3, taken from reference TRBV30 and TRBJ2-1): SQTIHQWPATLVQPVGSPLSLECTVEGTSNPNLYWYRQAAGRGLQLLFYSVGIGQISSEVPQNLSASRPQDRQFILSSKKLLLSDSGFYLCAWSVLAPNEQFFGPGTRLTVL.

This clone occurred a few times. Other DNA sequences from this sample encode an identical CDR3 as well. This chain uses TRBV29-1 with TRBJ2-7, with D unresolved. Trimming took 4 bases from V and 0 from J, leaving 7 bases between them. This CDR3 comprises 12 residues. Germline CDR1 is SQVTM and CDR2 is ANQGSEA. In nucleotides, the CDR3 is TGCAGCGTTGTCGTCGTCTCCTACGAGCAGTACTTC. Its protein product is CSVVVVSYEQYF.

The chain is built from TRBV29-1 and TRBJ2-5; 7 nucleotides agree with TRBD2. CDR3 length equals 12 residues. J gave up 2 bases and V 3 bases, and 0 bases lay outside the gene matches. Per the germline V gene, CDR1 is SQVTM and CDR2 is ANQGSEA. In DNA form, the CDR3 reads TGCAGCGTTGATAGCGGGCAAGAGACCCAGTACTTC. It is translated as CSVDSGQETQYF.

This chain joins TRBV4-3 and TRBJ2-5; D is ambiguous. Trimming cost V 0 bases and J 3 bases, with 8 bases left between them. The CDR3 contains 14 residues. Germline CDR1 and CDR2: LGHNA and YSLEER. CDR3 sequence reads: CASSQDYVKETQYF. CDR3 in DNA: TGCGCCAGCAGCCAAGACTACGTAAAAGAGACCCAGTACTTC.

CDR3 amino acids: CASGPNTDGETQYF. The CDR3 nucleotides are TGCGCCAGCGGACCAAACACGGACGGGGAGACCCAGTACTTC. This sequence joins TRBV5-1 and TRBJ2-5; no clear D gene. Trimming took off 7 bases at V and 5 bases at J, with 18 bases between the two ends. This CDR3 has 14 amino acids. The germline V gene encodes CDR1 SGHRS and CDR2 YFSETQ. Filled out from reference TRBV5-1 and TRBJ2-5, the complete variable domain reads KAGVTQTPRYLIKTRGQQVTLSCSPISGHRSVSWYQQTPGQGLQFLFEYFSETQRNKGNFPGRFSGRQFSNSRSEMNVSTLELGDSALYLCASGPNTDGETQYFGPGTRLLVL.

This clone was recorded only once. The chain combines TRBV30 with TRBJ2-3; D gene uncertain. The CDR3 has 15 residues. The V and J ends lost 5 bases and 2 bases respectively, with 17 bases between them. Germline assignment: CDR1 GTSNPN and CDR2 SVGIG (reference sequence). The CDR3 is CAWGIRKSFTDTQYF. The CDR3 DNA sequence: TGTGCCTGGGGAATCAGGAAATCTTTCACAGATACGCAGTATTTT. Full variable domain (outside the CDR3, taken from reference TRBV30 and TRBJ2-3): SQTIHQWPATLVQPVGSPLSLECTVEGTSNPNLYWYRQAAGRGLQLLFYSVGIGQISSEVPQNLSASRPQDRQFILSSKKLLLSDSGFYLCAWGIRKSFTDTQYFGPGTRLTVL.

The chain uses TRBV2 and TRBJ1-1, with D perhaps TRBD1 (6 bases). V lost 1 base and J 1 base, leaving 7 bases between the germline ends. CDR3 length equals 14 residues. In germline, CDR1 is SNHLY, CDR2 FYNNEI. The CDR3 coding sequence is TGTGCCAGCAGTGAAGAGGGGGGGAACACTGAAGCTTTCTTT. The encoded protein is CASSEEGGNTEAFF.

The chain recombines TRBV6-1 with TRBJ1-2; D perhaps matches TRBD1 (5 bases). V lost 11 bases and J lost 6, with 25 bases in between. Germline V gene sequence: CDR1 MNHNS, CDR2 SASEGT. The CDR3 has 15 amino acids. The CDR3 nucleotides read TGTGCCGCTTCTCGGACCGTAGGGGCGCTTGATGGCTACACCTTC. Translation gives CAASRTVGALDGYTF.

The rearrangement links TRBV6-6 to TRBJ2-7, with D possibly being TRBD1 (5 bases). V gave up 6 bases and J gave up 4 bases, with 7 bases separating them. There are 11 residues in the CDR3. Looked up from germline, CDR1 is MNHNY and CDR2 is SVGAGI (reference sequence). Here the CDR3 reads CASRRQYEQYF. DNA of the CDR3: TGTGCCAGCAGGAGACAGTACGAGCAGTACTTC.

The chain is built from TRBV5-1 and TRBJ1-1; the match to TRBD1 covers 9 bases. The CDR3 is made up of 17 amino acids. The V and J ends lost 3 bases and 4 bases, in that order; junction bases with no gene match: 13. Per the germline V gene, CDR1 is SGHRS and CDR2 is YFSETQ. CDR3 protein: CASSWGGTGPVGTEAFF. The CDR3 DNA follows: TGCGCCAGCAGCTGGGGAGGGACAGGGCCGGTTGGCACTGAAGCTTTCTTT.

DNA for the CDR3: TGTGCCAGCAGCTTAGTGACAGGGACCTTCTATGGCTACACCTTC. It translates to CASSLVTGTFYGYTF. The chain joins TRBV11-3 to TRBJ1-2; 7 positions agree with TRBD1. This CDR3 spans 15 amino acids. V shed 1 base and J 4 bases; nucleotides not matched to a gene: 6. The germline CDR1 and CDR2 sequences are SGHNT and YENEEA.

The CDR3, as DNA: TGCAGCGCGGGAGCGGGGGCGAGCTCCTACGAGCAGTACTTC. Protein product: CSAGAGASSYEQYF. V gene TRBV29-1 combines with J gene TRBJ2-7, with 8 bases matching TRBD2. V was pared by 7 bases and J by 0 bases, with 8 bases of the junction left unmatched. The length of the CDR3 is 14 residues. Germline assignment: CDR1 SQVTM and CDR2 ANQGSEA.

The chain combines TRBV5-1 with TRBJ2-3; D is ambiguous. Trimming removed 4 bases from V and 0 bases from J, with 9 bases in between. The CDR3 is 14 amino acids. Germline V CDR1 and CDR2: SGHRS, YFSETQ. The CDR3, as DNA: TGCGCCAGCAGCAGTTTGGGGAGCACAGATACGCAGTATTTT. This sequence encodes CASSSLGSTDTQYF.

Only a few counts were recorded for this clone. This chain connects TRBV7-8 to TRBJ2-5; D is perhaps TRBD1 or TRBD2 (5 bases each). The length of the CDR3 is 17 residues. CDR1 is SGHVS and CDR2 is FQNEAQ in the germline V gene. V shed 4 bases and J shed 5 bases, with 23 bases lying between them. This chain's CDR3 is CASSSGPRVRPLETQYF. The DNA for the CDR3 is TGTGCCAGCAGCTCGGGGCCTAGGGTTCGTCCATTGGAGACCCAGTACTTC.

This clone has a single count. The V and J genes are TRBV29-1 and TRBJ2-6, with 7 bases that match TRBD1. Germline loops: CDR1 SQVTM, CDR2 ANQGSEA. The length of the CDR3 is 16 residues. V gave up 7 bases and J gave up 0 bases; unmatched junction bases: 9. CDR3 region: CSAVGTAVSGANVLTF. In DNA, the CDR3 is TGCAGCGCCGTCGGGACAGCGGTCTCTGGGGCCAACGTCCTGACTTTC.

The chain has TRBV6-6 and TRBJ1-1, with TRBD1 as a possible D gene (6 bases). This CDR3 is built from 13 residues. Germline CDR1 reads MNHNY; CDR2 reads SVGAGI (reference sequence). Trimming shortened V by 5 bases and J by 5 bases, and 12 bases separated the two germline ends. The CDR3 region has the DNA TGTGCCAGCAGTGACACAGGGAGGACTGAAGCTTTCTTT. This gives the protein CASSDTGRTEAFF.

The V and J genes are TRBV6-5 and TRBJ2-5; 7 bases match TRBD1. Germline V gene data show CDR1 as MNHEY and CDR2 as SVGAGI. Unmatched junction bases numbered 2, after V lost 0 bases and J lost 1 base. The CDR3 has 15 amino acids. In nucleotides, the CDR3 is TGTGCCAGCAGTTACTCGAGGGGGCCCCAAGAGACCCAGTACTTC. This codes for CASSYSRGPQETQYF.

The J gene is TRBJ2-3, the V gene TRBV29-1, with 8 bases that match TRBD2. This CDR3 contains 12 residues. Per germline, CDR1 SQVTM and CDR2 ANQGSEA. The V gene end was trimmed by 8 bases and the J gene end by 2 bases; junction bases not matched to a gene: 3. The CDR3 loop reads CSLREATDTQYF. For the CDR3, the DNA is TGCAGCCTGCGGGAGGCCACAGATACGCAGTATTTT.